The rows below give T cell receptor beta chains drawn from one sample of a study of blood T cell repertoires in COVID-19. Here immunoSEQ multiplex PCR was the method, and the copy in TCRdb shows in-frame clones only, minus some. The sample lists 200,000 or so clones, over 80% occurring once. The material sequenced was peripheral blood. These receptors came from a man aged 25-45 years with COVID-19, enrolled during active disease. Each CDR3 is given with its conserved first and last residue. The order of the fields is clone size, J gene, V gene, D gene, CDR3 protein, CDR3 DNA. D genes are given only for firm matches. Clone size is given for some rows only: seen once, a few or many times, or a class if the clone is expanded.

>-|TRBJ1-2|TRBV24-1|-
CATSDLMEVSYGYTF
TGTGCCACCAGTGATTTGATGGAGGTTAGCTATGGCTACACCTTC
>-|TRBJ2-7|TRBV5-1|-
CASSLGPGSSYEQYF
TGCGCCAGCAGCCTTGGTCCAGGTAGCTCCTACGAGCAGTACTTC
>once|TRBJ2-7|TRBV9|TRBD2
CASSVSGTSGAYEQYF
TGTGCCAGCAGCGTCTCCGGGACTAGCGGCGCCTACGAGCAGTACTTC
>-|TRBJ2-3|TRBV27|TRBD2
CASSSPIRGGRGDTQYF
TGTGCCAGCAGTTCACCCATCCGGGGAGGGCGCGGAGATACGCAGTATTTT
>-|TRBJ1-2|TRBV18|TRBD1
CASSPPDRVNYGYTF
TGTGCCAGCTCACCACCCGACAGGGTAAACTATGGCTACACCTTC
>-|TRBJ2-7|TRBV5-6|TRBD2
CASSLGLAGEQYF
TGTGCCAGCAGCTTGGGACTAGCGGGCGAGCAGTACTTC
>once|TRBJ2-7|TRBV5-6|TRBD1
CASSTDRGYEQYF
TGTGCCAGCAGCACCGACAGGGGGTACGAGCAGTACTTC
>-|TRBJ2-1|TRBV5-1|TRBD2
CASSTGTSGMDEQFF
TGCGCCAGCAGCACCGGGACTAGCGGGATGGATGAGCAGTTCTTC
>once|TRBJ2-1|TRBV7-3|TRBD1
CASSSPDRIPNEQFF
TGTGCCAGCAGTTCTCCGGACAGGATACCCAATGAGCAGTTCTTC
>-|TRBJ1-2|TRBV7-3|TRBD1
CASSHAPTTGLASGYTF
TGTGCCAGCAGCCACGCCCCGACGACAGGGTTAGCAAGTGGCTACACCTTC
>-|TRBJ1-3|TRBV13|-
CASSLERGLGNTIYF
TGTGCCAGCAGCTTAGAGCGGGGGCTCGGAAACACCATATATTTT
>-|TRBJ1-1|TRBV15|-
CATSRDSRTGTEAFF
TGTGCCACCAGCAGAGATTCAAGGACGGGAACTGAAGCTTTCTTT
>-|TRBJ1-1|TRBV6-5|-
CASRPTPPNTEAFF
TGTGCCAGCAGGCCCACACCGCCGAACACTGAAGCTTTCTTT
>-|TRBJ2-2|TRBV24-1|TRBD1
CATHRGGQGNTGELFF
TGTGCCACACATAGGGGCGGACAGGGGAACACCGGGGAGCTGTTTTTT
>once|TRBJ1-5|TRBV10-3|TRBD1
CAISAGQGPISNQPQHF
TGTGCCATCAGTGCGGGACAGGGACCCATTAGCAATCAGCCCCAGCATTTT
>-|TRBJ1-3|TRBV6-5|TRBD1
CASSRTGGSGNTIYF
TGTGCCAGCAGTCGCACAGGGGGTAGTGGAAACACCATATATTTT
>-|TRBJ2-1|TRBV10-3|-
CAISGNSGNEQFF
TGTGCCATCAGTGGGAATAGCGGAAATGAGCAGTTCTTC
>-|TRBJ1-3|TRBV18|-
CASSPIITGSSGSGNTIYF
TGTGCCAGCTCACCAATCATCACAGGGTCTTCAGGATCTGGAAACACCATATATTTT
>-|TRBJ2-5|TRBV2|TRBD2
CASASIGLAEGIQETQYF
TGTGCCAGCGCGTCTATCGGTCTAGCGGAGGGGATCCAAGAGACCCAGTACTTC
>-|TRBJ2-2|TRBV28|TRBD1
CASSWHRGNGELFF
TGTGCCAGCAGTTGGCACAGGGGGAACGGGGAGCTGTTTTTT
>-|TRBJ2-7|TRBV6-6|-
CASSTGSYEQYF
TGTGCCAGCAGTACCGGTTCCTACGAGCAGTACTTC
>-|TRBJ2-1|TRBV7-3|TRBD1
CASSSTGSEQFF
TGTGCCAGCAGCTCGACAGGGTCTGAGCAGTTCTTC
>-|TRBJ2-5|TRBV10-3|-
CAISETQGVGETQYF
TGTGCCATCAGTGAAACACAGGGAGTCGGAGAGACCCAGTACTTC
>once|TRBJ1-5|TRBV24-1|TRBD1
CATSDDRAMNQPQHF
TGTGCCACCAGTGATGACAGGGCTATGAACCAGCCCCAGCATTTT